This T cell receptor (beta chain) emerged from a study of T cell responses to AZD1222 COVID-19 vaccine. This CDR3 has 13 amino acids. Germline V gene lookup returns CDR1 SGHRS and CDR2 YFSETQ. Trimming stripped 2 bases from V and 5 bases from J, with 11 bases between. Some clones are missing from TCRdb's copy, which holds only in-frame ones; the method was immunoSEQ multiplex PCR. The sample carries 140,000 to 150,000 clones, 75% to 95% recorded once. This chain joins TRBV5-1 and TRBJ2-7; D unresolved. The input for sequencing was peripheral blood, taken on day 0 of MenACWY control vaccination. The source is an adult in good health. The CDR3 DNA reads TGCGCCAGCAGCTTTCAGGTTACGGACGAGCAGTACTTC. This translates into CASSFQVTDEQYF.